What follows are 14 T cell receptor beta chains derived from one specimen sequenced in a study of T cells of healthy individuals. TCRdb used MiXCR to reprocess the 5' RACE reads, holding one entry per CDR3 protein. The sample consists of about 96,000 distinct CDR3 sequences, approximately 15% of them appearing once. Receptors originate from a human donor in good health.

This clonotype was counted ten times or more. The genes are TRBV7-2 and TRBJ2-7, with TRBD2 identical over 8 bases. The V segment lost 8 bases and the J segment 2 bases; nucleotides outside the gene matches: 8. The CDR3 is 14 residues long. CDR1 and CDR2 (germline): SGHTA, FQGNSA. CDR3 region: CASGHGLAPYEQYF. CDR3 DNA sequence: TGTGCCAGCGGACACGGACTAGCACCCTACGAGCAGTACTTC.

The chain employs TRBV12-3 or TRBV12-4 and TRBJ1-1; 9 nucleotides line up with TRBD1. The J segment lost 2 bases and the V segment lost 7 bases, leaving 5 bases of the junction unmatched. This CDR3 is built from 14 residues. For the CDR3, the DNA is TGTGCCAGCACCCCGGGACAGGGTAACACTGAAGCTTTCTTT. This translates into CASTPGQGNTEAFF.

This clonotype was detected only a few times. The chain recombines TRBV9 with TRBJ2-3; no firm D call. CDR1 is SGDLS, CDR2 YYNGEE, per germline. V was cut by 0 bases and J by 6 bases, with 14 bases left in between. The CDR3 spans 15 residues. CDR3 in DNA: TGTGCCAGCAGCGTAGGGCCGGCAAGGGATGATACGCAGTATTTT. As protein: CASSVGPARDDTQYF.

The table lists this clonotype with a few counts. CDR3 protein: CSARVPRDYGYTF. The CDR3 DNA is TGCAGTGCTAGAGTTCCTCGGGACTATGGCTACACCTTC. The chain recombines TRBV20-1 with TRBJ1-2; D gene ambiguous. The CDR3 is 13 amino acids. V gave up 1 base and J gave up 3 bases, with 9 bases separating them. The V gene's germline CDR1 is DFQATT and CDR2 SNEGSKA (reference sequence).

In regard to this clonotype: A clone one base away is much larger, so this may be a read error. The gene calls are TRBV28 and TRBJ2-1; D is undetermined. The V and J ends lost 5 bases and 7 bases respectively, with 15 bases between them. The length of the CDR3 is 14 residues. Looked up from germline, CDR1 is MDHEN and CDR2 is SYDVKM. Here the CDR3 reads CASSTPHPRNEQFF. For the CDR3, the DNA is TGTGCCAGCAGTACACCCCACCCTCGGAATGAGCAGTTCTTC.

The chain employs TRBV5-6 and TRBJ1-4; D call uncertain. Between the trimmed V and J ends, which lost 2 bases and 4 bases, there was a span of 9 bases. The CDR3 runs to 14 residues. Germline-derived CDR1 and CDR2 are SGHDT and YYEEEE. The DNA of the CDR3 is TGTGCCAGCAGCTTAGCACCCGGTAATGAAAAACTGTTTTTT. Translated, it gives CASSLAPGNEKLFF.

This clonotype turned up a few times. CDR3 DNA: TGTGCCAGCAGTGAGTCGGGGGGCCCCTACGAGCAGTACTTC. This gives the protein CASSESGGPYEQYF. The rearrangement joins TRBV6-1 to TRBJ2-7; D is possibly TRBD2 (7 bases). V was clipped by 3 bases and J by 2 bases, with 11 bases between them. Germline CDR1 and CDR2: MNHNS and SASEGT. This CDR3 region has 14 residues.

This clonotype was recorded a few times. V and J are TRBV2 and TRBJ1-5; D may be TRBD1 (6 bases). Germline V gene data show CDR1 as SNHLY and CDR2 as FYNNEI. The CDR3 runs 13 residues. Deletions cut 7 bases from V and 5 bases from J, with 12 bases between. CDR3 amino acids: CASNQGMDQPQHF. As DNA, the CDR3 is TGTGCCAGCAATCAGGGGATGGATCAGCCCCAGCATTTT. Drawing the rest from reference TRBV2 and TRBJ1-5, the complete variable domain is EPEVTQTPSHQVTQMGQEVILRCVPISNHLYFYWYRQILGQKVEFLVSFYNNEISEKSEIFDDQFSVERPDGSNFTLKIRSTKLEDSAMYFCASNQGMDQPQHFGDGTRLSIL.

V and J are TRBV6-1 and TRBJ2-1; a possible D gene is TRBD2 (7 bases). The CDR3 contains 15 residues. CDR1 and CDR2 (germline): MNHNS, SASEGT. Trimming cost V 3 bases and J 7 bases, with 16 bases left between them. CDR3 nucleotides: TGTGCCAGCAGTGATCCGGCTAGCGGACAGAATGAGCAGTTCTTC. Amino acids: CASSDPASGQNEQFF.

The CDR3 is CASSLEGYYTDTQYF. Here the CDR3 DNA reads TGTGCCAGCAGCTTGGAAGGGTACTATACAGATACGCAGTATTTT. This chain joins TRBV5-5 and TRBJ2-3; unclear D gene. The CDR3 runs 15 residues. Trimming took 0 bases from V and 3 from J, leaving 11 bases between them. Per the germline V gene, CDR1 is SGHKS and CDR2 is YYEKEE (reference sequence).

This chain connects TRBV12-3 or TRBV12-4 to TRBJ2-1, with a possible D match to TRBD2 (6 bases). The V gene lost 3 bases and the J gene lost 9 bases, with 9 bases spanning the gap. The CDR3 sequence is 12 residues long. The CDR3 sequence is CASSLAGREQFF. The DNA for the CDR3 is TGTGCCAGCAGTTTGGCGGGACGTGAGCAGTTCTTC.

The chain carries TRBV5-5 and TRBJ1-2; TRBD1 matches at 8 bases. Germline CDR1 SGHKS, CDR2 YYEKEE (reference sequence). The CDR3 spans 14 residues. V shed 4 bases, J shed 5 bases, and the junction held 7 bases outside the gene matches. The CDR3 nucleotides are TGTGCCAGCAGCGACAGGGGCTCTACTTATGGCTACACCTTC. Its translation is CASSDRGSTYGYTF.

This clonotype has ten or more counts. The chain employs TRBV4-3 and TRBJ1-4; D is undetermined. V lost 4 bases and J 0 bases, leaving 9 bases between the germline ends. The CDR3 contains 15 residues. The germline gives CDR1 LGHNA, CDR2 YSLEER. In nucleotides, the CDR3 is TGCGCCAGCAGCCCTACACAATCAACTAATGAAAAACTGTTTTTT. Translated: CASSPTQSTNEKLFF.

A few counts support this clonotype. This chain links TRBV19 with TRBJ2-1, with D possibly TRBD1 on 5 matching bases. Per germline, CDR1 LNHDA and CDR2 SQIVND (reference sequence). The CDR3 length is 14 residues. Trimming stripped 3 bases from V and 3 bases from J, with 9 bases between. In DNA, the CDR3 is TGTGCCAGTAGTATTGATCAGGGCTACAATGAGCAGTTCTTC. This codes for CASSIDQGYNEQFF. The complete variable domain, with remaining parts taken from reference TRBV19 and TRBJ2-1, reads DGGITQSPKYLFRKEGQNVTLSCEQNLNHDAMYWYRQDPGQGLRLIYYSQIVNDFQKGDIAEGYSVSREKKESFPLTVTSAQKNPTAFYLCASSIDQGYNEQFFGPGTRLTVL.